What follows is one T cell receptor beta chain and its context. Here immunoSEQ multiplex PCR was the method, and the copy in TCRdb shows in-frame clones only, minus some. The sample lists fewer than 350,000 clones, around 87% occurring once. These data are taken from a study of blood T cell repertoires in COVID-19. CDR1 is DFQATT and CDR2 is SNEGSKA in the germline V gene (reference sequence). Trimming removed 3 bases at V and 7 bases at J, with 15 bases between. The CDR3 is 13 residues long. The gene calls are TRBV20-1 and TRBJ1-1; weak D call: TRBD1 (5 bases). The source material was peripheral blood. The clonotype comes from a woman aged 45-60 years who had recovered from COVID-19. This chain's CDR3 is CSASLRAGDEAFF. In DNA form, the CDR3 reads TGCAGTGCTAGTTTACGAGCGGGGGATGAAGCTTTCTTT.